The T cell receptor beta chain under discussion was sequenced for a study of spatial heterogeneity in lung cancer. Indicated time point: blood at routine non-recurrence follow-up after resection. Without sorting, whole RNA was sequenced from tumor, nontumor lung or frozen PBMC. Germline V gene lookup returns CDR1 MGHDK and CDR2 SYGVNS. Trimming took off 3 bases at V and 1 base at J, with 11 bases between the two ends. CDR3 length: 15 residues. Each CDR3 protein is one row after TCRdb ran MiXCR on the 5' RACE reads. The sample yields 95,000 to 130,000 distinct CDR3 sequences, less than 15% seen once. The sequencing here drew on PBMCs, taken at follow-up. This clonotype was sampled from a male donor with early-stage non-small cell lung cancer. This chain uses TRBV25-1 with TRBJ2-3, with D possibly being TRBD1 (6 bases). CDR3 DNA: TGTGCCAGCAGTGACAGGGGTAGGGGCACAGATACGCAGTATTTT. This translates into CASSDRGRGTDTQYF.